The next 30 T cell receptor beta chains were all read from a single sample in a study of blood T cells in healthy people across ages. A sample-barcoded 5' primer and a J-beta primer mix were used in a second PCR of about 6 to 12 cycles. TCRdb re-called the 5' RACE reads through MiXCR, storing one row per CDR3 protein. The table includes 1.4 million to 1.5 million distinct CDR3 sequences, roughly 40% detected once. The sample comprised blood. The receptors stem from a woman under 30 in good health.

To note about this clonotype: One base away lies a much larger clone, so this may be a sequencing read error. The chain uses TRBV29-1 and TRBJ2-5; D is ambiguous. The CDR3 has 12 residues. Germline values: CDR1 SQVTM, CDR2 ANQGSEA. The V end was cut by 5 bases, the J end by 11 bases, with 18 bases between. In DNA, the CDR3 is TGCAGCGTTACTGGGGTAGTTTATGAGCAGTACTTC. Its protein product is CSVTGVVYEQYF.

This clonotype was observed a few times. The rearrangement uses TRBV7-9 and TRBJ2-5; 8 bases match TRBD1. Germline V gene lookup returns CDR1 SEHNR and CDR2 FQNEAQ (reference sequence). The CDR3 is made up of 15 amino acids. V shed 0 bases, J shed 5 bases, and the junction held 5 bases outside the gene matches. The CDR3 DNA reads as TGTGCCAGCAGCTTAGCCCGGACAGGGCGGGAGACCCAGTACTTC. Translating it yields CASSLARTGRETQYF.

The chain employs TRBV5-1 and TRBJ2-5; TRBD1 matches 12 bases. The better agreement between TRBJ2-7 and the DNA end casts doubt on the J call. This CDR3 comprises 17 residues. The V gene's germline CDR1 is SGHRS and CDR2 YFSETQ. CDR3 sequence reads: CASSLGGTGGNDGEQYF. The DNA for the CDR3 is TGCGCCAGCAGCTTGGGGGGGACAGGGGGCAACGACGGCGAGCAGTACTTC.

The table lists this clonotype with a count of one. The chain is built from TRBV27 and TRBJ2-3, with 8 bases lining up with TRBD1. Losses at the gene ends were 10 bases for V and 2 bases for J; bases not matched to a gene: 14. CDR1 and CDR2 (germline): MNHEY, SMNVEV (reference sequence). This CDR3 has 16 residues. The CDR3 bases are TGTGCCACCGAGAGGGGTGGGGGACAGGACACAGATACGCAGTATTTT. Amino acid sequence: CATERGGGQDTDTQYF.

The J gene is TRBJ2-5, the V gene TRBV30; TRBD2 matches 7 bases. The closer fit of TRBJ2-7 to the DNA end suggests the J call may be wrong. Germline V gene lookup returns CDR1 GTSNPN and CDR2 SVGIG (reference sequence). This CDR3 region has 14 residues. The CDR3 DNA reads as TGTGCCTGGAGGGTCGCTAGCGGTCTCTACGAGCAGTACTTC. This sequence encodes CAWRVASGLYEQYF.

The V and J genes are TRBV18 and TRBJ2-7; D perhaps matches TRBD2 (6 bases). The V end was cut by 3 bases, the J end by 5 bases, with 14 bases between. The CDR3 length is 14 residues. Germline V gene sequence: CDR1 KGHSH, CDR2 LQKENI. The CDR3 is CASSPGLGLDEQYF. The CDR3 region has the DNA TGTGCCAGCTCACCGGGACTGGGACTGGACGAGCAGTACTTC.

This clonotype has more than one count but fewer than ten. The CDR3 spells CASSSPGLAGLEEETQYF. CDR3 nucleotides: TGTGCCAGCAGCTCCCCGGGACTAGCGGGGCTCGAAGAAGAGACCCAGTACTTC. The chain recombines TRBV7-9 with TRBJ2-5; the match to TRBD2 covers 13 bases. Germline V CDR1 and CDR2: SEHNR, FQNEAQ (reference sequence). The CDR3 length is 18 residues. V shed 4 bases, J shed 3 bases, and the junction held 11 bases outside the gene matches. The full variable domain, with the rest looked up from reference TRBV7-9 and TRBJ2-5, is DTGVSQNPRHKITKRGQNVTFRCDPISEHNRLYWYRQTLGQGPEFLTYFQNEAQLEKSRLLSDRFSAERPKGSFSTLEIQRTEQGDSAMYLCASSSPGLAGLEEETQYFGPGTRLLVL.

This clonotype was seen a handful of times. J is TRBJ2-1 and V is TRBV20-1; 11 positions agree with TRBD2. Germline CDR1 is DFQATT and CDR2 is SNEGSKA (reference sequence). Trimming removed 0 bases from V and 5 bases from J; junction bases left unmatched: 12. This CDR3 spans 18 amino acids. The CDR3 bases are TGCAGTGCTAGAGATCTGGGGCTACTAGCGGGAGCCCACAATGAGCAGTTCTTC. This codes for CSARDLGLLAGAHNEQFF.

Here the CDR3 reads CSASSRSYGYTF. The CDR3 nucleotides read TGCAGTGCTAGTAGCAGGAGCTATGGCTACACCTTC. The rearrangement uses TRBV20-1 and TRBJ1-2; D is undetermined. The CDR3 covers 12 residues. The V gene's germline CDR1 is DFQATT and CDR2 SNEGSKA (reference sequence). The V end was cut by 3 bases, the J end by 4 bases, with 9 bases between.

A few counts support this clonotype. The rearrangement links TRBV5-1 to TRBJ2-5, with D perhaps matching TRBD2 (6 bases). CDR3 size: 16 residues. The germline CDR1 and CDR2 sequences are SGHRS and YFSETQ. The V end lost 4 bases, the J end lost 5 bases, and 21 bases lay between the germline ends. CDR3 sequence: CASSHNGQSAGETQYF. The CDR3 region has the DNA TGCGCCAGCAGCCACAACGGGCAGTCTGCGGGGGAGACCCAGTACTTC.

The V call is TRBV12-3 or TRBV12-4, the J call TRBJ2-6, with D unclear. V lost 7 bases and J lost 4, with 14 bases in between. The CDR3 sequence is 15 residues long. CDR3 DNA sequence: TGTGCCAGCACCCCCCATGATGCCGGGGCCAACGTCCTGACTTTC. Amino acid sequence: CASTPHDAGANVLTF.

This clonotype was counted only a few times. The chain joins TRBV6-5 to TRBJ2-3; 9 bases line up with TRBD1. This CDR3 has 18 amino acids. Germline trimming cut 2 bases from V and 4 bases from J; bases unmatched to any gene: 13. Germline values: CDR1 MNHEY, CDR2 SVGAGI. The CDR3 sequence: CASSYRPAGDRVPDTQYF. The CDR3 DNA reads TGTGCCAGCAGTTACCGTCCCGCTGGGGACAGGGTCCCAGATACGCAGTATTTT.

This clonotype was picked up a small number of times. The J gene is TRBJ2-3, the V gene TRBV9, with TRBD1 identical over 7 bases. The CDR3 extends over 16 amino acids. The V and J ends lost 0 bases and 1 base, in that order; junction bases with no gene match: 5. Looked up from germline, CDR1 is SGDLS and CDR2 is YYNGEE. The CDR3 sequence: CASSVGQGVGTDTQYF. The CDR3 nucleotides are TGTGCCAGCAGCGTAGGGCAGGGGGTTGGCACAGATACGCAGTATTTT.

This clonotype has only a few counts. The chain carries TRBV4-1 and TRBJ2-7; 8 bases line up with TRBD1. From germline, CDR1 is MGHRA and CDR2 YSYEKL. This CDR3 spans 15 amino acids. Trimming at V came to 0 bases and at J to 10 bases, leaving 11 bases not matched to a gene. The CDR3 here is CASSQDRGQVGEQYF. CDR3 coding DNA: TGCGCCAGCAGCCAAGATCGGGGACAGGTAGGGGAACAGTACTTC.

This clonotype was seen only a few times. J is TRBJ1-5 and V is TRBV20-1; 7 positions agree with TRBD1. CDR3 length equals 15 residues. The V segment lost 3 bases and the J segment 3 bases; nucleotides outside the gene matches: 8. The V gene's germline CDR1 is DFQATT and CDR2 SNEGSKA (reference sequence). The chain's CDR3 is CSASIGTVFNQPQHF. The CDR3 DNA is TGCAGTGCTAGCATCGGGACAGTTTTCAATCAGCCCCAGCATTTT.

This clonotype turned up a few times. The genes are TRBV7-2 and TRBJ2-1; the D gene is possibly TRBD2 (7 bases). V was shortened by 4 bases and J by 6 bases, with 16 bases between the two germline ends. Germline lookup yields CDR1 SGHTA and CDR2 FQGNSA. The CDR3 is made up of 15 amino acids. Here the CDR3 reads CASSYPGGKGNEQFF. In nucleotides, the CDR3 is TGTGCCAGCAGCTACCCGGGGGGCAAGGGCAATGAGCAGTTCTTC.

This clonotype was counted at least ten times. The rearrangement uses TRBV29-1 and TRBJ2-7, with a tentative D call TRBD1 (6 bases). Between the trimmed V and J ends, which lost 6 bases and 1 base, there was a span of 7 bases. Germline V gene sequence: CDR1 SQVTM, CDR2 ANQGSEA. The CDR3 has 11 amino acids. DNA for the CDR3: TGCAGCGTGGGGACATCCTACGAGCAGTACTTC. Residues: CSVGTSYEQYF.

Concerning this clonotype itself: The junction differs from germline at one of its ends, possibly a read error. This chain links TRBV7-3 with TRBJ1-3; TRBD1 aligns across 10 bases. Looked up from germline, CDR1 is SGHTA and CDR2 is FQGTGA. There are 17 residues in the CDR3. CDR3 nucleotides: TGTGCCAGACCGGGACAGGGGCTTCTAAGCTCTGGAACCACCATATATTTT. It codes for CARPGQGLLSSGTTIYF.

DNA of the CDR3: TGTGCCAGCAGTTTAGCGCAGGGGACAGGGGGCGACTCCTACGAGCAGTACTTC. It translates to CASSLAQGTGGDSYEQYF. This rearrangement joins TRBV12-3 or TRBV12-4 to TRBJ2-7; 12 nucleotides match TRBD1. The CDR3 spans 18 residues. The V and J ends lost 0 bases and 0 bases, in that order; junction bases with no gene match: 6.

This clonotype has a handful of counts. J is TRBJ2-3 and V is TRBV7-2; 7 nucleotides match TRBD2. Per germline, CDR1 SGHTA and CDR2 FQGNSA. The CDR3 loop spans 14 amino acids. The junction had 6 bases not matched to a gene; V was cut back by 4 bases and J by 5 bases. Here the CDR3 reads CASSSGGSGDTQYF. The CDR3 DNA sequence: TGTGCCAGCAGCTCGGGGGGTTCCGGAGATACGCAGTATTTT.

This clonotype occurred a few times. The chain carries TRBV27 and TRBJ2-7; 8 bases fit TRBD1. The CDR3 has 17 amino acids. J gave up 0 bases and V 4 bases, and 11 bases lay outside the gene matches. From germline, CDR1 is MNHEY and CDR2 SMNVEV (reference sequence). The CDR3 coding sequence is TGTGCCAGCAGTTACTCAGACTACAGGGGGACCTCCTACGAGCAGTACTTC. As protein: CASSYSDYRGTSYEQYF.

CDR3 protein: CASSLGQVGGVQYF. CDR3 bases: TGTGCCAGCAGCTTAGGGCAGGTTGGGGGAGTCCAGTACTTC. V and J are TRBV7-2 and TRBJ2-5; D assignment may be TRBD1 or TRBD2 (5 bases each). Germline V gene lookup returns CDR1 SGHTA and CDR2 FQGNSA. The CDR3 has 14 residues. Trimming pared 1 base from V and 10 bases from J, leaving 16 bases between.

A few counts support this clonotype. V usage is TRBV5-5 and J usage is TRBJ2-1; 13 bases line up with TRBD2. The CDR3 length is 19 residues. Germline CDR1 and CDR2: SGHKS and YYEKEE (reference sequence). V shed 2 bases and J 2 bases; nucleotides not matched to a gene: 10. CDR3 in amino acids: CASSLTIRTSGRTYNEQFF. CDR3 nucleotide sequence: TGTGCCAGCAGCTTAACCATACGGACTAGCGGGAGAACCTACAATGAGCAGTTCTTC.

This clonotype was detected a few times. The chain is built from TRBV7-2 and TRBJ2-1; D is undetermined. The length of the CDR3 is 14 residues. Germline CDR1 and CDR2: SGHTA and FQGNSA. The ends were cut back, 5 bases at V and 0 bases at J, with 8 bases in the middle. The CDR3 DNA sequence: TGTGCCAGCAGCGCGACTTACTCCTACAATGAGCAGTTCTTC. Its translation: CASSATYSYNEQFF.

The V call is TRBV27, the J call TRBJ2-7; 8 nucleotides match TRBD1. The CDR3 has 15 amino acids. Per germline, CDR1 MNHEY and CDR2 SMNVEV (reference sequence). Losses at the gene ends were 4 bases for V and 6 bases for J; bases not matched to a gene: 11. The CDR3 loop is CASSSGATGVREQYF. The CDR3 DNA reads TGTGCCAGCAGTTCGGGAGCGACAGGGGTGCGCGAGCAGTACTTC.

The CDR3 loop reads CASSPPASNEQFF. As DNA, the CDR3 is TGTGCCAGCAGCCCGCCAGCCTCGAATGAGCAGTTCTTC. The rearrangement joins TRBV7-9 to TRBJ2-1; D unclear. The V end lost 5 bases, the J end lost 7 bases, and 12 bases lay between the germline ends. There are 13 residues in the CDR3. The germline V gene has CDR1 SEHNR and CDR2 FQNEAQ (reference sequence).

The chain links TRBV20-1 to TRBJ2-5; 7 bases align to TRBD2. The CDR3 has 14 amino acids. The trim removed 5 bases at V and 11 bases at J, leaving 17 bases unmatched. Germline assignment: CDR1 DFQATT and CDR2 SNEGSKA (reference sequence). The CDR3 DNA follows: TGCAGTGCTCCTTTGGGGGGGGGTAACAATGAGCAGTACTTC. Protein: CSAPLGGGNNEQYF.

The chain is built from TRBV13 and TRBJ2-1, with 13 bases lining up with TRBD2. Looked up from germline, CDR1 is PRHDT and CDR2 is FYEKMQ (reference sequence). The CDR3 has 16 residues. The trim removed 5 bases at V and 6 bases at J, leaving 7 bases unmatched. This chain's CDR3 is CASSLRLAGGLNEQFF. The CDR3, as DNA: TGTGCCAGCAGCCTCCGACTAGCGGGAGGCCTCAATGAGCAGTTCTTC.

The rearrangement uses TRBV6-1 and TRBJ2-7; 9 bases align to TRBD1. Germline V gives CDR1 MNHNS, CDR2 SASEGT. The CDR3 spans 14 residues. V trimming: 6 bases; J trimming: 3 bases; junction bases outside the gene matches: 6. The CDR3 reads CASRDYRGLYEQYF. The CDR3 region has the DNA TGTGCCAGCAGAGACTACAGGGGGCTCTACGAGCAGTACTTC.

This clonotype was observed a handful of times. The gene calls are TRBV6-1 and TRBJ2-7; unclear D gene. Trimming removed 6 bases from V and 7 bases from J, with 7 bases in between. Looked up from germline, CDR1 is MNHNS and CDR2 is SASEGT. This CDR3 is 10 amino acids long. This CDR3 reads CASRGKEQYF. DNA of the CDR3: TGTGCCAGCAGAGGAAAGGAGCAGTACTTC.